The T cell receptor beta chain under discussion was sequenced for a study of cytomegalovirus exposure and HLA in healthy donors (dated by TCRdb to 2016 to 2017). In the study overall: An earlier analysis of approximately 550 of the donors reported 250 to 350 Gb of sequence data and roughly 110 million unique TCR beta sequences from roughly 180 million T cells. The study aimed to test whether cataloging public T cell receptors could reveal signatures of past pathogen exposure. All discovery cohort repertoires had been generated on a single sequencing platform. Alongside the repertoire data, information on donor age, sex, ethnicity and CMV serostatus was compiled. Four to six DR-DQ haplotypes were handled as single units for association and clustering because linkage in the cohort was strong. The T cell repertoires of 666 subjects were profiled by immunosequencing and related to cytomegalovirus serostatus. Among 300 to 500 genotyped donors of the cohort, an average of around 240,000 unique TCR beta nucleotide sequences was sequenced per donor, of which about 19% were non-productive. High-throughput TCR immunosequencing, statistical association of individual TCRs with disease status, and machine learning were combined to predict cytomegalovirus infection status. Roughly 300 gigabases of sequencing data and 91 million or so unique TCR sequences made up an early release that covered 500 to 700 HLA-typed donors. Besides the first cohort of approximately 670 subjects, a separate validation cohort made up of 120 different subjects was used. Both class I and class II loci were covered by HLA typing, at four-digit resolution. The later analysis used no new phenotypic data to find candidate immune exposures, relying instead on TCR beta sequences and their occurrence across donors. A later genetic analysis used genome-wide SNP genotypes for about three fifths of the 666 donors, treating that subset as a discovery cohort. Typing coverage varied by locus: roughly 620-640 donors for A, B, C, DRB1 and DQB1; more than 500 for DQA1; over 600 for DPA1; fewer than 480 for DPB1. In a later analysis, previously published TCR beta repertoires from 500 to 750 donors were re-analyzed and high-resolution HLA genotyping was added so that TCR occurrence patterns could be studied. Of the approximately 400 genotyped donors, approximately 80% were placed in the genetic ancestry cluster associated with self-reported Caucasian donors. In an earlier analysis of 550 to 700 of the donors, high-throughput TCR beta sequencing was used to judge whether each TCR beta V gene segment behaved as functional or pseudogenic.

On the study overall, not on this receptor specifically: The classifier was reported to diagnose cytomegalovirus status with high specificity and sensitivity in both the original and validation cohorts. According to the authors, the approach could potentially be generalized to other disease states and immunological phenotypes. A later genetic analysis associated a missense DCLRE1C variant with V-gene and J-gene trimming of TCR beta chains, and an independent cohort replicated the association. At a false discovery rate of 0.05, a later analysis linked some 17,000 TCR beta sequences to specific HLA alleles. In a later analysis, several top co-occurrence clusters were reported to appear linked to parvovirus B19, influenza, CMV and Epstein-Barr virus. A later analysis found that HLA-associated TCR beta chains were more clonally expanded and had lower generation probabilities than equally common non-associated chains. Most TCR sequences were observed very rarely across donors, whereas some public TCRs were present in many individuals. According to a later analysis, most CMV-associated TCR beta chains appeared to be HLA-restricted, and the HLA associations seemed to be driven largely by CMV exposure. According to a later genetic analysis, donors in an Asian-associated ancestry cluster had fewer N-insertions in productive TCRs than the approximately 630-donor mean. Presence/absence analyses assumed roughly uniform sequencing depth across donors, an assumption that may not hold. According to a later analysis, TCR association rates differed among HLA loci, with DRB1 alleles showing the most associated TCRs and HLA-C alleles showing the fewest. Assigning TCR associations to individual alleles was difficult when HLA alleles, especially DR and DQ, strongly co-occurred. In vitro tests confirmed that a few of the cytomegalovirus-associated TCR beta chains recognize cytomegalovirus antigens. In this cohort, only TCR beta chains were sequenced, and detectable features were limited by the absence of alpha or paired-chain data. The sequencing pipeline was judged likely to have produced a cluster of highly shared sequence variants as a technical artifact. For the cohort, immune exposure information was limited to CMV serostatus. In an earlier analysis of 587 of the donors, most TCR beta V segments appeared in productive rearrangements about 87% or about 30% of the time, broadly matching IMGT annotations. Because counts were too low, more than 15 rarely observed V segments, including chromosome 9 orphons, were left out of the earlier analysis of approximately 580 of the donors. HLA typing was unavailable for some donors at each locus, so association tests used only the typed subset. A further reported finding was that TCR beta sequences accurately predicted the HLA-A and HLA-B alleles for most subjects in the first cohort. Linkage disequilibrium might explain the correlated functional status among segregating V segments, but an unknown experimental factor could not be ruled out. Some IMGT-functional V segments, including TRBV6-2 and TRBV6-3, could not be told apart with the 87-base-pair reads, so those segments were excluded. The study listed 170 or so TCR beta chains as associated with cytomegalovirus.

The receptor library was made with the immunoSEQ multiplex PCR assay. For the multiplex PCR, a mixture combining 60 forward primers for TCR Vbeta segments and 13 reverse primers for TCR Jbeta segments was used. The CDR3 region of rearranged TCR beta genes was amplified from genomic DNA by a multiplex PCR assay. The amplified TCR beta libraries were sequenced on the Illumina HiSeq System as 87-base-pair reads. Turning to the authors' computational methods: A later analysis tallied tens of millions of unique TCR beta chains across the 600 to 700 repertoires, and approximately 11 million of those chains were shared by two or more donors. A nearest-neighbor algorithm error-corrected the raw reads and collapsed the reads into unique sequences, merging closely related sequences to remove PCR and sequencing errors. V, D and J gene segments were assigned by aligning CDR3 sequences to IMGT reference sequences. Each retained sequence needed at least a six-nucleotide match to both a V gene segment and a J gene segment. Rearrangements were classified as productive when the CDR3 lacked stop codons and remained in frame with V and J, and all other rearrangements were classified as non-productive. CDR3 was defined according to IMGT convention as the region running from the second conserved V-encoded cysteine to the conserved J-encoded phenylalanine. Sequences without an unambiguous match to a single V gene segment were excluded from the earlier analysis of 450 to 650 of the donors. In an earlier analysis of some 590 of the donors, V segments were called functional above 56.7% productive rearrangements and were called segregating when the between-donor standard deviation exceeded 5%. To diagnose cytomegalovirus status from the catalog of TCR beta chain sequences, a statistical classification framework was built. In a later analysis, V and J genes were assigned by comparing TCR nucleotide sequences against IMGT/GENE-DB human TR gene sequences. A later analysis assigned CDR3 sequences and most-parsimonious VDJ recombination scenarios with the TCRdist pipeline. In a later analysis, every TCR beta chain was defined by the combination of its CDR3 amino acid sequence and its V-gene family, and reads without a unique V-gene family were dropped. As a way to deal with suspected cross-contamination and a sequencing artifact, a later analysis dropped 500 to 700 nucleotide sequences that were highly shared and had low generation probability. In a later analysis, a clonal expansion index was calculated for each public chain from normalized within-repertoire ranks of inferred template counts. In a later analysis, generation probabilities were computed with a VDJ recombination model fitted to out-of-frame rearrangements, and the resulting probabilities were checked against IGoR. In a later analysis, hypergeometric tests were used to score TCR-TCR, TCR-HLA and TCR-CMV co-occurrence, with a repertoire-size bias correction applied to TCR pairs. To estimate false discovery rates, a later analysis permuted the HLA or CMV assignments 20 times. In a later analysis, co-occurring TCRs were grouped with DBSCAN, and TCRdist sequence similarity was added when clustering was performed within HLA-allele-positive subsets. Repertoires with fewer than 30,000 or more than 120,000 public chains were left out of co-occurrence clustering, as were about five repertoires with anomalous nucleotide sharing. TCRdb took over this immuneACCESS table, retaining in-frame rearrangements with V and J assigned. Such tables are incomplete; in checked studies, under half of the missing clones stem from an unresolved V gene, and the remainder is unexplained. That table furnishes V, J and clone size, whereas the DNA furnished D and trimming. Here the sample has around 150,000 clones; 70% to 90% occur a single time. Of the sample, 1.9% falls within the top ten clones.

This clone showed up just once. The clone's antigen remains unknown. No base quality values were provided; no much bigger clone lies one nucleotide off. The cohort consisted of 600 or so healthy bone marrow donors. At the time of sampling, all cohort members were nominally healthy, though unrecorded immune exposures were likely present. The donor was CMV seronegative and belonged to the group of around 350 seronegative cohort members. Each donor provided a peripheral blood sample, and peripheral blood mononuclear cells were used for TCR beta sequencing. Genomic DNA extraction from the blood cell samples was performed with the Qiagen DNeasy Blood Extraction Kit. From the cysteine through the phenylalanine, the CDR3 covers 14 amino acids. Only the CDR3 DNA is retained, 42 bases long and in frame from the first base. The germline V gene gives CDR1 as MNHEY and CDR2 as SVGAGI. A distance of 9 bases separates the germline ends of V and J, which lose 6 bases and 0 bases respectively.

The sample comprised PBMCs. This sequence uses TRBV6-5 and TRBJ1-5; the D segment could be TRBD1, given 6 matching bases. This TCR was recovered from a woman between 18 and 29 years old in good health and CMV-seronegative. The nucleotide sequence reads TGTGCCAGCAGGGTGGACAGTAGCAATCAGCCCCAGCATTTT. Translated, it gives CASRVDSSNQPQHF.